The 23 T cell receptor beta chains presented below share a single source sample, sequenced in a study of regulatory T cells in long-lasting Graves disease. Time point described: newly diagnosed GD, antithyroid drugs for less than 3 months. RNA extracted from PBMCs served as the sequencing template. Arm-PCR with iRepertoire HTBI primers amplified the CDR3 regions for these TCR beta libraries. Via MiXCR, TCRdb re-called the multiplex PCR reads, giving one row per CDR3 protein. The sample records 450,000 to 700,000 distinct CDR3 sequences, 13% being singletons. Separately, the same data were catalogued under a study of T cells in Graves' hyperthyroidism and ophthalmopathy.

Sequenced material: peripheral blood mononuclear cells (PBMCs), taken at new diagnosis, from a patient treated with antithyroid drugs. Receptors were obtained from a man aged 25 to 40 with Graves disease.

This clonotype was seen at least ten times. The chain's CDR3 is CASSFQGSTYNEQFF. The CDR3 DNA sequence: TGTGCCAGCAGTTTCCAGGGGAGTACCTACAATGAGCAGTTCTTC. The chain combines TRBV12-3 or TRBV12-4 with TRBJ2-1; maybe TRBD1 (6 bases). The V end was cut by 3 bases, the J end by 2 bases, with 11 bases between. This CDR3 comprises 15 residues.

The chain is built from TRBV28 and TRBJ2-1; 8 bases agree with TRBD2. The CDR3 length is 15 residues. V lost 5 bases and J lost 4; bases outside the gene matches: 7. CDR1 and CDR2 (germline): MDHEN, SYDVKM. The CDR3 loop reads CASSPGLEAYNEQFF. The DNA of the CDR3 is TGTGCCAGCAGTCCGGGACTAGAAGCATACAATGAGCAGTTCTTC.

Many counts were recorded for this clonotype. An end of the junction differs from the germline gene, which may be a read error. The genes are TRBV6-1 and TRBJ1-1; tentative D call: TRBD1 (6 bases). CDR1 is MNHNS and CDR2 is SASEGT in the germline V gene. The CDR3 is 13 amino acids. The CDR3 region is CASREDRPAEAFF. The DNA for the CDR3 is TGTGCCAGCAGGGAAGACAGGCCGGCTGAAGCTTTCTTT.

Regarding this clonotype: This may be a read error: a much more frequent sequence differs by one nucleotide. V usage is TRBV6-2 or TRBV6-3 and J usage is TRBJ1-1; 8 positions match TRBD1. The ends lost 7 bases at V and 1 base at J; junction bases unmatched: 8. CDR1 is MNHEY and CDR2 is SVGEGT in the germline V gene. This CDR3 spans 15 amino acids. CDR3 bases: TGTGCCAGCACGGGACAGGTTTACGGGAACACTGAAGCTTTCTTT. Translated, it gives CASTGQVYGNTEAFF.

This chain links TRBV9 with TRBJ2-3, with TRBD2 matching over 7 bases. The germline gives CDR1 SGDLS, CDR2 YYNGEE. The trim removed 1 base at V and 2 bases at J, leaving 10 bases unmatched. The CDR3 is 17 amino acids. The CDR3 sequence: CASSVSGGSAFTDTQYF. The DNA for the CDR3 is TGTGCCAGCAGCGTATCCGGCGGGAGTGCGTTCACAGATACGCAGTATTTT.

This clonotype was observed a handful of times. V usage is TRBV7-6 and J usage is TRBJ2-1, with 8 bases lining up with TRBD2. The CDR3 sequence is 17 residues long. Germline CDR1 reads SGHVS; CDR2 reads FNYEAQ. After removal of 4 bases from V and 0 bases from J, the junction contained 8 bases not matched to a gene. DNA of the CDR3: TGTGCCAGCAGCTGGGGGAGCGGGAGCGGCTCCTACAATGAGCAGTTCTTC. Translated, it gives CASSWGSGSGSYNEQFF.

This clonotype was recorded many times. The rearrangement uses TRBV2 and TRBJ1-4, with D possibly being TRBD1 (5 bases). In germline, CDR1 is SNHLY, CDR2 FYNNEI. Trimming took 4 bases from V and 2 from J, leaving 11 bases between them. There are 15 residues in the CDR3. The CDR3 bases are TGTGCCAGCAGTGCCGACAGTGTTACTAATGAAAAACTGTTTTTT. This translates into CASSADSVTNEKLFF.

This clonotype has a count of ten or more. The CDR3 protein is CSVVGSHNEQFF. The CDR3 coding sequence is TGCAGCGTTGTGGGTTCCCACAATGAGCAGTTCTTC. The chain carries TRBV29-1 and TRBJ2-1, with unresolved D. Germline loops: CDR1 SQVTM, CDR2 ANQGSEA. V lost 4 bases to trimming and J lost 5 bases, with 9 bases between them. The CDR3 is made up of 12 amino acids.

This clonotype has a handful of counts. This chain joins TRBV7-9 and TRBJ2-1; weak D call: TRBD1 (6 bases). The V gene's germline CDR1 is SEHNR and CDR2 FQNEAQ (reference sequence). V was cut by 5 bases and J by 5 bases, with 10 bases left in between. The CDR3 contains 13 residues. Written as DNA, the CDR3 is TGTGCCAGCAGCCCGGGACACGACAATGAGCAGTTCTTC. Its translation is CASSPGHDNEQFF.

The CDR3 region is CSVGAGTSGRMNEQYF. The DNA of the CDR3 is TGCAGCGTTGGGGCCGGGACTAGCGGGAGAATGAACGAGCAGTACTTC. The chain combines TRBV29-1 with TRBJ2-7; 14 positions agree with TRBD2. V lost 4 bases, J lost 5 bases, and 10 bases stayed unmatched. CDR3 length: 16 amino acids. From germline, CDR1 is SQVTM and CDR2 ANQGSEA.

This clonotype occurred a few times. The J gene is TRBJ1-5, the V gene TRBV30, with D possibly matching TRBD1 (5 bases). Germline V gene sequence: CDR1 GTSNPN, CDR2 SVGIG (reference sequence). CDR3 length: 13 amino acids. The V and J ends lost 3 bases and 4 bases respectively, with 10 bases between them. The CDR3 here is CAWRKDSNQPQHF. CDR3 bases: TGTGCCTGGAGGAAAGACAGTAATCAGCCCCAGCATTTT.

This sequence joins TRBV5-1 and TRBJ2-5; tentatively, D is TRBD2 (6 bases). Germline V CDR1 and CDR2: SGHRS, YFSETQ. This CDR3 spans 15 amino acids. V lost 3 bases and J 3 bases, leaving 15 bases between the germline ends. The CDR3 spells CASSYRDQREETQYF. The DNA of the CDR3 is TGCGCCAGCAGCTACCGGGACCAGCGGGAAGAGACCCAGTACTTC. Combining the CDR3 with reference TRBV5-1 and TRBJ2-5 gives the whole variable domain KAGVTQTPRYLIKTRGQQVTLSCSPISGHRSVSWYQQTPGQGLQFLFEYFSETQRNKGNFPGRFSGRQFSNSRSEMNVSTLELGDSALYLCASSYRDQREETQYFGPGTRLLVL.

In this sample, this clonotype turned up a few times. The CDR3 DNA follows: TGTGCCAGTTGGGGACAGACCTACGAGCAGTACTTC. Its protein is CASWGQTYEQYF. The chain has TRBV18 and TRBJ2-7; TRBD1 agrees at 7 bases. V was pared by 9 bases and J by 2 bases, with 4 bases of the junction left unmatched. There are 12 residues in the CDR3. CDR1 KGHSH and CDR2 LQKENI come from the germline V gene.

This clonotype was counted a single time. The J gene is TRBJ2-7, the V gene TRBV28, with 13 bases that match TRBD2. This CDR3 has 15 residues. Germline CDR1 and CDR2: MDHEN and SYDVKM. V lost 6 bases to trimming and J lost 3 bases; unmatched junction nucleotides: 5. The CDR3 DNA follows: TGTGCCAGCAGCACGACTAGCGGGAGGATCTACGAGCAGTACTTC. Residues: CASSTTSGRIYEQYF.

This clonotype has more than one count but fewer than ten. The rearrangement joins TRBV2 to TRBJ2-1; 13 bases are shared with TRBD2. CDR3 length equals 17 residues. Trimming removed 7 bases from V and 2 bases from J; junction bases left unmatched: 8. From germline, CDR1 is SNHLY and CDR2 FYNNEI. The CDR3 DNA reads TGTGCCAGCATCCGGACTAGCGGGAGTAGGGCCTACAATGAGCAGTTCTTC. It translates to CASIRTSGSRAYNEQFF.

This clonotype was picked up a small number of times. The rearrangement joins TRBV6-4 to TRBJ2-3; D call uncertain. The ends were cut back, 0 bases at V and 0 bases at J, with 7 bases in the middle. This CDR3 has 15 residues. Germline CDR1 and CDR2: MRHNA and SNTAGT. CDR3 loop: CASSDSGGSTDTQYF. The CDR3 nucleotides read TGTGCCAGCAGTGACTCCGGCGGAAGCACAGATACGCAGTATTTT.

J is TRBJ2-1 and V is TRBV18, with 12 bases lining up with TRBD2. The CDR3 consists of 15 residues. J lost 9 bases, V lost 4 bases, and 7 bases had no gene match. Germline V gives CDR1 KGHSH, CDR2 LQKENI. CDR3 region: CASSRLAGEFSEQFF. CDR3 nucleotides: TGTGCCAGCTCACGACTAGCGGGAGAATTCAGTGAGCAGTTCTTC.

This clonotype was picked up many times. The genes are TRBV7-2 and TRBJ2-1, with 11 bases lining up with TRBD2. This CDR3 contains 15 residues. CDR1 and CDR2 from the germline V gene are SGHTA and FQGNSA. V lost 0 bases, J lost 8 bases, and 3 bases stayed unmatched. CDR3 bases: TGTGCCAGCAGCTTAGCTAGCGGGAGGGCCCATGAGCAGTTCTTC. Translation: CASSLASGRAHEQFF.

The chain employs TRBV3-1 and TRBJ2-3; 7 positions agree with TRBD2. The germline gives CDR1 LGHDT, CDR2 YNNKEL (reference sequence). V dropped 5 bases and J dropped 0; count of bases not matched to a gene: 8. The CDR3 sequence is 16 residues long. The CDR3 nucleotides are TGTGCCAGCAGCACAACACTAGCGTATAGCACAGATACGCAGTATTTT. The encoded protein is CASSTTLAYSTDTQYF.

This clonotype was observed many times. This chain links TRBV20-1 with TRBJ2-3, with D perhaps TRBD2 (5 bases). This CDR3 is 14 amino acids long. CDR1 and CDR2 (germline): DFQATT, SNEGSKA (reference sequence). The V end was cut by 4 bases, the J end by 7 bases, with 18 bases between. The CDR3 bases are TGCAGTGCTAAGACGGGGTTATACGCTCATACGCAGTATTTT. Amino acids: CSAKTGLYAHTQYF.

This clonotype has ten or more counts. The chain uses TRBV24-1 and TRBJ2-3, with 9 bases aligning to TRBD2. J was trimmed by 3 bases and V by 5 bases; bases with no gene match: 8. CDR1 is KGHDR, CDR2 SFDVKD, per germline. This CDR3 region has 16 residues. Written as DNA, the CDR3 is TGTGCCACCAGTGGCGGGGGGGCAGACTTGACAGATACGCAGTATTTT. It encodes CATSGGGADLTDTQYF.

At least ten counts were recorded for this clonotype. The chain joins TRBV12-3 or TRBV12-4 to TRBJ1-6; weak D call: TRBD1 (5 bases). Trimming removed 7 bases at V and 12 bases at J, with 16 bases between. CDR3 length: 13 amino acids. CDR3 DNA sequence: TGTGCCAGCAAGCAGGGCCAATTGGGACCCCTCCACTTT. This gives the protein CASKQGQLGPLHF.

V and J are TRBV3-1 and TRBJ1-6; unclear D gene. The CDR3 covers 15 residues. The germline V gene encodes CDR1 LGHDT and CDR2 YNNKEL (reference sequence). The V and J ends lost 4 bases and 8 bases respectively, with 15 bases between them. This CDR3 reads CASSPSPSRDSPLHF. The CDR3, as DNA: TGTGCCAGCAGCCCCTCCCCGTCAAGGGATTCACCCCTCCACTTT.